The 5 T cell receptor beta chains presented below share a single source sample, sequenced in a study of blood T cell repertoires in COVID-19. Data came from immunoSEQ multiplex PCR; TCRdb stores just in-frame clones and leaves some out. Among some 100,000 clones listed, around 92% were seen once. The specimen sequenced was peripheral blood. The source of these receptors is a man aged 50-60 years with active COVID-19.

The rearrangement links TRBV11-2 to TRBJ2-2; no definite D call. Germline values: CDR1 SGHAT, CDR2 FQNNGV. The CDR3 runs 16 residues. Trimming left V 1 base short and J 1 base short, with 10 bases between. The CDR3 spells CASSLVSPGNTGELFF. CDR3 sequence (DNA): TGTGCCAGCAGCTTAGTGTCCCCGGGGAACACCGGGGAGCTGTTTTTT.

The chain has TRBV19 and TRBJ2-2; perhaps TRBD2 as D (5 bases). CDR1 and CDR2 from the germline V gene are LNHDA and SQIVND (reference sequence). Trimming shortened V by 5 bases and J by 6 bases, and 10 bases separated the two germline ends. The CDR3 runs to 13 residues. The CDR3 DNA reads as TGTGCCAGTAGTCCCAACGGGGCCGGGGAGCTGTTTTTT. The encoded protein is CASSPNGAGELFF.

The chain combines TRBV27 with TRBJ2-6; 12 bases align to TRBD1. The CDR3 is 20 amino acids. CDR1 MNHEY and CDR2 SMNVEV come from the germline V gene (reference sequence). Germline trimming cut 3 bases from V and 4 bases from J; bases unmatched to any gene: 13. In nucleotides, the CDR3 is TGTGCCAGCAGTTTCACCCCCGGGACAGGGGGCCTTCGCGGGGCCAACGTCCTGACTTTC. This sequence encodes CASSFTPGTGGLRGANVLTF. Full variable domain (missing parts from reference TRBV27 and TRBJ2-6): EAQVTQNPRYLITVTGKKLTVTCSQNMNHEYMSWYRQDPGLGLRQIYYSMNVEVTDKGDVPEGYKVSRKEKRNFPLILESPSPNQTSLYFCASSFTPGTGGLRGANVLTFGAGSRLTVL.

This sequence joins TRBV2 and TRBJ2-7; 9 positions match TRBD1. Per the germline V gene, CDR1 is SNHLY and CDR2 is FYNNEI. V gave up 6 bases and J gave up 4 bases; unmatched junction bases: 10. CDR3 size: 15 residues. CDR3 bases: TGTGCCAGCAGGGGGACGACAGGGGGTGGATACGAGCAGTACTTC. Residues: CASRGTTGGGYEQYF.

This clone was detected only a few times. V and J are TRBV29-1 and TRBJ2-1, with 10 nucleotides matching TRBD2. Trimming cost V 0 bases and J 0 bases; bases outside gene matches: 5. Per the germline V gene, CDR1 is SQVTM and CDR2 is ANQGSEA. The CDR3 has 17 amino acids. CDR3 sequence reads: CSVEDPASGSSYNEQFF. For the CDR3, the DNA is TGCAGCGTTGAAGACCCGGCTAGCGGGAGCTCCTACAATGAGCAGTTCTTC.